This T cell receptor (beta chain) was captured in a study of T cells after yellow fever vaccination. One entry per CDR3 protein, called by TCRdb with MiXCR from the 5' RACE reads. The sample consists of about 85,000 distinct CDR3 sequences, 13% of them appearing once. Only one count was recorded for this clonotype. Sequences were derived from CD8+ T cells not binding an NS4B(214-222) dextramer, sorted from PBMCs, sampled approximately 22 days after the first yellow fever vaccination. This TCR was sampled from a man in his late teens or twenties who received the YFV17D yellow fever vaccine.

The CDR3 sequence: CASSPWSGGGEQYV. The CDR3 bases are TGCGCCAGCAGCCCATGGAGCGGGGGGGGCGAGCAGTACGTC. V and J are TRBV4-1 and TRBJ2-7; 10 nucleotides align to TRBD2. Germline loops: CDR1 MGHRA, CDR2 YSYEKL. V gave up 4 bases and J gave up 6 bases; unmatched junction bases: 6. This CDR3 comprises 14 residues.